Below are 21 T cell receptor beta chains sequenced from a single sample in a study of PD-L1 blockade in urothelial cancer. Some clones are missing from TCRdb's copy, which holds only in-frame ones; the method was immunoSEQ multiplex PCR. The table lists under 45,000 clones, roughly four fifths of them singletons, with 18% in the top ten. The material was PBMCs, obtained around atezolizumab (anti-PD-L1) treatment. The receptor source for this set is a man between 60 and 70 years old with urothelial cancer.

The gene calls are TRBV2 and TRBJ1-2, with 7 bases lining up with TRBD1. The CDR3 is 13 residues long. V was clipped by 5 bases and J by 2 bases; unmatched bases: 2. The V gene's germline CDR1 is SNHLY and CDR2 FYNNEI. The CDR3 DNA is TGTGCCAGCAGTAAGGGACAGAACTATGGCTACACCTTC. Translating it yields CASSKGQNYGYTF. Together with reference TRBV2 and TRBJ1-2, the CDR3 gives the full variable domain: EPEVTQTPSHQVTQMGQEVILRCVPISNHLYFYWYRQILGQKVEFLVSFYNNEISEKSEIFDDQFSVERPDGSNFTLKIRSTKLEDSAMYFCASSKGQNYGYTFGSGTRLTVV.

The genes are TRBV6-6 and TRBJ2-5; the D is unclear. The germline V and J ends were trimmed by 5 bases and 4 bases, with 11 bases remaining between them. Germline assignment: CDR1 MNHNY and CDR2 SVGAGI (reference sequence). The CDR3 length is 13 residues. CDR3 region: CASSKTPPETQYF. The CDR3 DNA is TGTGCCAGCAGTAAGACACCTCCAGAGACCCAGTACTTC.

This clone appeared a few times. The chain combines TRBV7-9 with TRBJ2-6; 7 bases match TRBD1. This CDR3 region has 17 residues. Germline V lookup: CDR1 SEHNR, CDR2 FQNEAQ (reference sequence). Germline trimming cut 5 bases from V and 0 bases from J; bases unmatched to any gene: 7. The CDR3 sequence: CASSTGQPSSGANVLTF. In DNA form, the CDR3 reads TGTGCCAGCAGCACGGGACAGCCCAGCTCTGGGGCCAACGTCCTGACTTTC. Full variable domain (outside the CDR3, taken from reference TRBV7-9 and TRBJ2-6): DTGVSQNPRHKITKRGQNVTFRCDPISEHNRLYWYRQTLGQGPEFLTYFQNEAQLEKSRLLSDRFSAERPKGSFSTLEIQRTEQGDSAMYLCASSTGQPSSGANVLTFGAGSRLTVL.

The CDR3 spells CASSLAREQFF. As DNA, the CDR3 is TGTGCCAGCAGCTTAGCGCGTGAGCAGTTCTTC. This sequence joins TRBV11-2 and TRBJ2-1; D gene ambiguous. Germline values: CDR1 SGHAT, CDR2 FQNNGV. The CDR3 is 11 amino acids. Trimming stripped 1 base from V and 9 bases from J, with 4 bases between.

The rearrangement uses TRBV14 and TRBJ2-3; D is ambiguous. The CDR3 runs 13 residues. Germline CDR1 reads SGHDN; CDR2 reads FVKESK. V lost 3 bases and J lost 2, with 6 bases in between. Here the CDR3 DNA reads TGTGCCAGCAGCCAGGCCCCCACAGATACGCAGTATTTT. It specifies CASSQAPTDTQYF.

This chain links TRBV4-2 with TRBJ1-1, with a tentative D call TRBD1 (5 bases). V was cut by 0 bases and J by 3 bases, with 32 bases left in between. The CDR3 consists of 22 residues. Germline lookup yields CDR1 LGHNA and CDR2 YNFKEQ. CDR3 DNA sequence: TGTGCCAGCAGCCAAGAGCGCGTACCACTCGGCAGGGTGTATCTGTGGCACACTGAAGCTTTCTTT. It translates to CASSQERVPLGRVYLWHTEAFF.

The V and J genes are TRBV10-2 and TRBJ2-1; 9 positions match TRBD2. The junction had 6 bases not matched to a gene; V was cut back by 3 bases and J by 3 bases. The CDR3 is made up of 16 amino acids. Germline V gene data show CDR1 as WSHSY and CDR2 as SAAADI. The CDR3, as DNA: TGCGCCAGCAGTGACAGGACTAGCGTTCACTACAATGAGCAGTTCTTC. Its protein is CASSDRTSVHYNEQFF.

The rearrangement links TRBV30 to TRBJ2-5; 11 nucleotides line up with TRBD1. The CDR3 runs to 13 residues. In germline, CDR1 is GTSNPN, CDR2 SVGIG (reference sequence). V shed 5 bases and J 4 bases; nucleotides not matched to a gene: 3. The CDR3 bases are TGTGCCTGGGCCGGGACAGGGGGAGAGACCCAGTACTTC. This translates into CAWAGTGGETQYF.

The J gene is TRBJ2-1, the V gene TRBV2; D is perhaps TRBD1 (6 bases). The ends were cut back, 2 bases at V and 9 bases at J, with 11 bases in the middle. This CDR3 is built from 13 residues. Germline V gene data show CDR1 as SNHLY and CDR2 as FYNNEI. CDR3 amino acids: CASSETQGGEQFF. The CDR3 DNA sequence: TGTGCCAGCAGTGAAACACAGGGTGGTGAGCAGTTCTTC.

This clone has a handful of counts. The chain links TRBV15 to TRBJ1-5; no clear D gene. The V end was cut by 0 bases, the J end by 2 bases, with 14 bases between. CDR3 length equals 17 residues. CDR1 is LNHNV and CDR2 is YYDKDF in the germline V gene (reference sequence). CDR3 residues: CATSRDGRQVGNQPQHF. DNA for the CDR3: TGTGCCACCAGCAGAGATGGGAGGCAGGTTGGCAATCAGCCCCAGCATTTT.

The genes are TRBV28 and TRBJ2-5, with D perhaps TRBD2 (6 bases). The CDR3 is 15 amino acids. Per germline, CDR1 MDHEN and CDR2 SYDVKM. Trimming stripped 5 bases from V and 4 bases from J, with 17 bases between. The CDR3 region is CASSPPGVRRETQYF. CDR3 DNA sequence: TGTGCCAGCAGTCCGCCGGGGGTCAGGCGAGAGACCCAGTACTTC.

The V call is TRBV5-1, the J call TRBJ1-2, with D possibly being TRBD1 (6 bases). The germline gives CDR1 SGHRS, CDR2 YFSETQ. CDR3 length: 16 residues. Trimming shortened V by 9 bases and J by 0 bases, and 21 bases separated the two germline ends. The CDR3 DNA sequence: TGCGCCACCACACAGGGTGAAGGCGTATCTAACTATGGCTACACCTTC. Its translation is CATTQGEGVSNYGYTF.

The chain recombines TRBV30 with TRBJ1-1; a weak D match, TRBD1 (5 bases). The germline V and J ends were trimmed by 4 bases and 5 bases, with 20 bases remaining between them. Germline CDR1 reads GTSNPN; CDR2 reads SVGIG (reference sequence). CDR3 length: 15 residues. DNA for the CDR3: TGTGCCTGGACCTGGGGGGGTTTGGTTCTGACTGAAGCTTTCTTT. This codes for CAWTWGGLVLTEAFF.

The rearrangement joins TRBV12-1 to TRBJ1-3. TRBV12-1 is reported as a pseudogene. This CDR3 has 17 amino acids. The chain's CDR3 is CASSYKGLILSGNTIYF. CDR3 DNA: TGTGCCAGCAGCTATAAAGGACTGATTCTTTCTGGAAACACCATATATTTT.

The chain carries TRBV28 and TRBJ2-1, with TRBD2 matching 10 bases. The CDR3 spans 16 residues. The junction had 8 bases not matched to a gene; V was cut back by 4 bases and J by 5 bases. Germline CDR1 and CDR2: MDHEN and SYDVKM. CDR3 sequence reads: CASSSPLAGANNEQFF. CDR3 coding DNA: TGTGCCAGCAGTTCCCCCCTAGCGGGAGCTAACAATGAGCAGTTCTTC.

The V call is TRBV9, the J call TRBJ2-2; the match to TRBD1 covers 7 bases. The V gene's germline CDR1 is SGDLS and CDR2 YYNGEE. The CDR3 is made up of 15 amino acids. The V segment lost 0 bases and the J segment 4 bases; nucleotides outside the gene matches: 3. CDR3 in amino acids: CASSVGDSPTGELFF. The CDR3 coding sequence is TGTGCCAGCAGCGTAGGGGACAGCCCCACCGGGGAGCTGTTTTTT.

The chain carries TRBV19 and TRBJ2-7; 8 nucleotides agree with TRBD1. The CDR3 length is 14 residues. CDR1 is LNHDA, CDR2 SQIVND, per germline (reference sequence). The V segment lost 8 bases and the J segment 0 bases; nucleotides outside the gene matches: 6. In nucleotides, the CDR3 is TGTGCCAGTGGACAGGGCGGTAGCTCCTACGAGCAGTACTTC. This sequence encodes CASGQGGSSYEQYF. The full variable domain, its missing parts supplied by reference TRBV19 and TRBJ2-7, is DGGITQSPKYLFRKEGQNVTLSCEQNLNHDAMYWYRQDPGQGLRLIYYSQIVNDFQKGDIAEGYSVSREKKESFPLTVTSAQKNPTAFYLCASGQGGSSYEQYFGPGTRLTVT.

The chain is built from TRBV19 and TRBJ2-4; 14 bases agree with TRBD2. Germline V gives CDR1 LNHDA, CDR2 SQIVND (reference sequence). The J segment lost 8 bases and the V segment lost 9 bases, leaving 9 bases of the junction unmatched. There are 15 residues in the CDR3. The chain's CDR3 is CASQTSGGARDIQYF. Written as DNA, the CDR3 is TGTGCCAGCCAGACTAGCGGGGGGGCTCGGGACATTCAGTACTTC.

The chain's CDR3 is CASREGGGTDTQYF. As DNA, the CDR3 is TGCGCCAGCCGTGAGGGTGGGGGCACAGATACGCAGTATTTT. This chain uses TRBV5-1 with TRBJ2-3; maybe TRBD2 (5 bases). The CDR3 consists of 14 residues. Per the germline V gene, CDR1 is SGHRS and CDR2 is YFSETQ. V lost 7 bases and J lost 1, with 13 bases in between.

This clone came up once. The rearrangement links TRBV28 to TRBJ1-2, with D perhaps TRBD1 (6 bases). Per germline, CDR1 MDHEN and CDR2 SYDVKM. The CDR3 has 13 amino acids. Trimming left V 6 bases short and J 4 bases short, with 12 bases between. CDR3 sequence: CASSGGTPYGYTF. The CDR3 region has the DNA TGTGCCAGCAGCGGGGGGACACCCTATGGCTACACCTTC.

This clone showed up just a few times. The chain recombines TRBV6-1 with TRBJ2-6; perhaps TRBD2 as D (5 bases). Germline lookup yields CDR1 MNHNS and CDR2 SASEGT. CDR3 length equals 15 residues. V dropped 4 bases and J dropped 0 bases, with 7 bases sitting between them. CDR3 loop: CASSVDYSGANVLTF. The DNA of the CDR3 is TGTGCCAGCAGTGTCGACTACTCTGGGGCCAACGTCCTGACTTTC.